The present T cell receptor beta chain was sequenced within a study of blood T cell repertoires in COVID-19. Authors' processing steps: Estimates of nucleated cell counts were drawn from the amplification of reference gene primers. Generated by immunoSEQ multiplex PCR, the TCRdb table keeps only in-frame clones and is missing some. Clone size and V and J calls were adopted from that table, with D and trimming inferred from the DNA. The data contain 130,000 to 150,000 clones, around 83% of them seen just once; the ten biggest clones take up roughly 6.8%. The CDR3 sequence is 15 residues long. Per germline, CDR1 LGHNA and CDR2 YSLEER. Trimming removed 0 bases at V and 2 bases at J, with 9 bases between.

Sequenced material: peripheral blood. This clonotype originated in a woman between 45 and 65 years old in a cohort sampled during active or convalescent COVID-19. V gene TRBV4-3 combines with J gene TRBJ2-3; D not resolved. The CDR3 nucleotides are TGCGCCAGCAGCCAAGATTTAACAGCCACAGATACGCAGTATTTT. It translates to CASSQDLTATDTQYF.